This T cell receptor (beta chain) was profiled in a study of blood T cell repertoires in COVID-19. For the study at large: Samples came from the United States, Italy and Spain, spanning acute and convalescent COVID-19. Sample material is recorded as cDNA or gDNA derived from T cells, B-cell-depleted T cells, or PBMCs.

In the original workflow: Nucleated cell number was recorded as an estimate derived from reference gene primer amplification. TCRdb's copy holds only in-frame clones and misses some; the assay was immunoSEQ multiplex PCR. V and J calls and clone size are copied from that table; D and trimming were computed from the DNA. The sample shows 300,000 to 400,000 clones, about 87% of them seen only once. This CDR3 has 16 residues. Germline CDR1 GTSNPN, CDR2 SVGIG (reference sequence). V dropped 0 bases and J dropped 1 base, with 12 bases sitting between them. This TCR was sampled from a human donor in a cohort sampled during active COVID-19. Specimen: peripheral blood. The chain couples TRBV30 to TRBJ2-2, with a tentative D call TRBD1 (8 bases). The CDR3 protein is CAWSVGGTGNTGELFF. The CDR3 region has the DNA TGTGCCTGGAGTGTGGGAGGGACAGGGAACACCGGGGAGCTGTTTTTT.